These T cell receptor beta chains were read from a single sample in a study of blood T cell repertoires in COVID-19. Profiled with immunoSEQ multiplex PCR; TCRdb holds only in-frame clones, not every one. The sample yields some 160,000 clones, around 84% seen once. The sequenced sample was peripheral blood. These receptors were obtained from a woman of 80 years or more with COVID-19, enrolled during active disease. CDR3s leave out the opening cysteine and the closing phenylalanine or tryptophan. The D gene is left open where the match is weak.

D gene | V gene | CDR3 protein
TRBD2 | TRBV6-2/TRBV6-3 | ASSYHGLAGDSTSSYNEQF
- | TRBV20-1 | SASSYWNEQF
- | TRBV6-6 | ATLSPGDTGGEH
- | TRBV25-1 | ASKGEFRTALYEQY
- | TRBV7-3 | ASSLGPANTEAF
TRBD1 | TRBV28 | ASSLGRGQFIDEQF
- | TRBV28 | ASAPPGQHVTEAF
TRBD2 | TRBV18 | ASSPQPPLAGGNEQY
- | TRBV2 | ASTFAQGSGEKLF
- | TRBV7-8 | ASNPGHGQPQH
TRBD2 | TRBV10-3 | AISENRLAGVPLAKNIQY
- | TRBV11-2 | ASSLDWAGDGYT
- | TRBV7-2 | ASSNSYEQY
- | TRBV4-3 | ASSQDRTNYGYT
TRBD1 | TRBV6-7 | ASSYFDGSDRDNTDTQY
TRBD1 | TRBV27 | ASSSTGSYEQY
TRBD1 | TRBV20-1 | SASDRVSTEAF
TRBD2 | TRBV7-6 | ASSNFGPGTSGRSYEQY
TRBD1 | TRBV6-5 | ASSFGGQGVQPQH